The next 9 T cell receptor beta chains were all read from a single sample in a study of blood T cells in healthy people across ages. Through a sample-barcoded 5' primer and a J-beta primer mix, a second PCR was run for about 7 to 12 cycles. From the 5' RACE reads, TCRdb called clonotypes with MiXCR, one entry per CDR3 protein. Of some 1.5 million distinct CDR3 sequences in the sample, 28% were seen once. Sequencing was carried out using blood. These receptors came from a woman in her 30s in good health.

The chain combines TRBV5-1 with TRBJ2-3; 7 positions agree with TRBD2. Germline CDR1 and CDR2: SGHRS and YFSETQ. The CDR3 length is 16 residues. V dropped 2 bases and J dropped 0; count of bases not matched to a gene: 6. CDR3 nucleotides: TGCGCCAGCAGCTTACAGCCGCGGGGGAGCACAGATACGCAGTATTTT. Amino acid sequence: CASSLQPRGSTDTQYF.

This rearrangement joins TRBV3-1 to TRBJ1-2; 7 positions agree with TRBD1. Germline lookup yields CDR1 LGHDT and CDR2 YNNKEL (reference sequence). The V gene end was trimmed by 5 bases and the J gene end by 8 bases; junction bases not matched to a gene: 8. This CDR3 comprises 13 residues. Here the CDR3 reads CASSLQTGWGYTF. The CDR3 coding sequence is TGTGCCAGCAGCTTACAGACAGGGTGGGGCTACACCTTC.

A few counts support this clonotype. This chain connects TRBV16 to TRBJ1-2, with D tentatively TRBD1 (5 bases). The V and J ends lost 4 bases and 7 bases respectively, with 16 bases between them. Germline loops: CDR1 KGHSY, CDR2 FQNENV. This CDR3 spans 14 amino acids. The CDR3 loop reads CASSPFLGEAGYTF. DNA of the CDR3: TGTGCCAGCAGCCCATTTCTGGGGGAGGCTGGCTACACCTTC.

This clonotype showed up many times. The J gene is TRBJ2-1, the V gene TRBV24-1; D is perhaps TRBD2 (6 bases). There are 13 residues in the CDR3. V was trimmed by 0 bases and J by 8 bases, leaving 7 bases between them. Germline lookup yields CDR1 KGHDR and CDR2 SFDVKD. In DNA, the CDR3 is TGTGCCACCAGTGATTTGCGGAGGGATGAGCAGTTCTTC. It specifies CATSDLRRDEQFF.

As to this clonotype: This clone may be a read error of a much larger clone one base away. The chain couples TRBV6-2 or TRBV6-3 to TRBJ2-1; possibly TRBD2 for D (5 bases). The CDR3 sequence is 12 residues long. Looked up from germline, CDR1 is MNHEY and CDR2 is SVGEGT. The germline V and J ends were trimmed by 9 bases and 10 bases, with 16 bases remaining between them. The CDR3 is CASRGWGDEQFF. For the CDR3, the DNA is TGTGCCAGTCGAGGTTGGGGAGACGAGCAGTTCTTC.

The rearrangement joins TRBV10-2 to TRBJ1-5, with D uncertain. Germline loops: CDR1 WSHSY, CDR2 SAAADI. The CDR3 is 15 amino acids. V was shortened by 0 bases and J by 7 bases, with 13 bases between the two germline ends. CDR3 in DNA: TGCGCCAGCAGTGAGTCGGGCAGGCGAGGACAGCCCCAGCATTTT. It encodes CASSESGRRGQPQHF.

This clonotype has at least ten counts. J is TRBJ2-7 and V is TRBV6-5; D might be TRBD1 (6 bases). V was cut by 0 bases and J by 2 bases, with 17 bases left in between. The CDR3 runs 17 residues. CDR1 is MNHEY, CDR2 SVGAGI, per germline. The CDR3: CASSYSYSGAGTYEQYF. CDR3 coding DNA: TGTGCCAGCAGTTACTCGTATTCAGGGGCAGGAACCTACGAGCAGTACTTC.

V is TRBV10-2 and J is TRBJ2-1, with 7 bases aligning to TRBD1. The V gene's germline CDR1 is WSHSY and CDR2 SAAADI. This CDR3 is 13 amino acids long. The V and J ends lost 6 bases and 9 bases, in that order; junction bases with no gene match: 8. The CDR3 here is CASRPTGATEQFF. The CDR3 DNA follows: TGCGCCAGCAGACCCACAGGGGCAACTGAGCAGTTCTTC.

The chain has TRBV3-1 and TRBJ1-5; possible D gene TRBD1, 5 bases. From germline, CDR1 is LGHDT and CDR2 YNNKEL (reference sequence). This CDR3 is 15 amino acids long. Trimming stripped 4 bases from V and 1 base from J, with 11 bases between. As DNA, the CDR3 is TGTGCCAGCAGCCCCGATGGGGGAAGCAATCAGCCCCAGCATTTT. This gives the protein CASSPDGGSNQPQHF.